These T cell receptor beta chains were read from a single sample in a study of blood T cell repertoires in COVID-19. Sequencing was performed with immunoSEQ multiplex PCR; in TCRdb, only in-frame clones are kept and a portion is missing. This table holds some 200,000 clones, approximately 82% found once. The sequenced material came from peripheral blood. The receptors stem from a man in his fifties or sixties with active or convalescent COVID-19. The CDR3 runs from the conserved cysteine through the conserved F or W. A D gene is named only where the DNA matches it firmly. Not all rows give a size; the values are once, few, many and, for expanded clones, a class.

. . TRBJ1-4 TRBV4-3 CASSLSAGIGGEKLFF TGCGCCAGCAGCCTATCCGCCGGGATAGGAGGTGAAAAACTGTTTTTT
once TRBD1 TRBJ2-4 TRBV4-3 CASSQAAGTGPKNIQYF TGCGCCAGCAGCCAGGCCGCCGGGACAGGGCCCAAAAACATTCAGTACTTC
. TRBD1 TRBJ1-5 TRBV6-5 CASRTGNQPQHF TGTGCCAGTAGGACAGGAAATCAGCCCCAGCATTTT
. . TRBJ1-6 TRBV2 CASSTGLGSPLHF TGTGCCAGCAGTACAGGGTTGGGTTCACCCCTCCACTTT
. TRBD1 TRBJ2-3 TRBV15 CATSTRHEGTGGDTQYF TGTGCCACCAGCACACGTCATGAGGGGACAGGAGGGGATACGCAGTATTTT
. TRBD2 TRBJ2-3 TRBV3-1/TRBV3-2 CASSRITSGSTDTQYF TGTGCCAGCAGCCGTATTACTAGCGGTAGCACAGATACGCAGTATTTT
. TRBD1 TRBJ2-2 TRBV18 CASSPTGGRSTGELFF TGTGCCAGCTCGCCGACAGGGGGCCGTAGCACCGGGGAGCTGTTTTTT
once . TRBJ1-4 TRBV19 CASNRGNEKLFF TGTGCCAGTAATCGGGGAAATGAAAAACTGTTTTTT
. TRBD1 TRBJ1-2 TRBV18 CASSPATGPNYGYTF TGTGCCAGCTCACCGGCGACAGGGCCCAACTATGGCTACACCTTC
. . TRBJ1-5 TRBV6-5 CASSLPGQPQHF TGTGCCAGCAGTTTACCGGGTCAGCCCCAGCATTTT
. . TRBJ1-4 TRBV6-2/TRBV6-3 CASSYPLGATNEKLFF TGTGCCAGCAGTTACCCTCTGGGGGCGACTAATGAAAAACTGTTTTTT